This TCR beta chain was obtained from a study of T cell repertoires in ileal Crohn's disease. Study summary: All patients had surgery for stricturing (around 61%) or penetrating (about 40%) disease.

This table comes from immunoSEQ multiplex PCR, and its TCRdb copy is limited to in-frame clones, with some not included. The sample has approximately 30,000 clones; around three quarters are singletons. Germline CDR1 is MNHNS and CDR2 is SASEGT. With 6 bases clipped from V and 2 bases from J, the junction kept 8 bases outside the gene matches. This CDR3 contains 15 residues. There are a few counts of this clone. Its antigen is undetermined. Study conclusions and caveats: Clonality above 26.8% at surgery always came with endoscopic recurrence.

V gene TRBV6-1 combines with J gene TRBJ2-3, with 7 bases that match TRBD1. The sequenced sample consisted of ileal tissue. The clonotype was recovered from an adult with Crohn's disease. CDR3 amino acids: CASRPDRVTTDTQYF. The DNA of the CDR3 is TGTGCCAGCAGGCCCGACAGGGTTACCACAGATACGCAGTATTTT.